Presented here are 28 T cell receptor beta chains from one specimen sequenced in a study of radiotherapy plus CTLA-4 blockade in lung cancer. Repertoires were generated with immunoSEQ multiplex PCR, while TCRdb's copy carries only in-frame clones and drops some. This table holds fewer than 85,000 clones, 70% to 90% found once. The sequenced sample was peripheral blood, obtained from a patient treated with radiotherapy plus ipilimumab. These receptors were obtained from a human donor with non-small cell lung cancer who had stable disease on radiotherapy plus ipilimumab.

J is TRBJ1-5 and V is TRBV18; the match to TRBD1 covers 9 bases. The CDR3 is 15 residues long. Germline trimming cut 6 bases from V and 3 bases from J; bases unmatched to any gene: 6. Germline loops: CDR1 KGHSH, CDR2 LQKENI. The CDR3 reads CASSTGTGNNQPQHF. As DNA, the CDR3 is TGTGCCAGCTCTACCGGGACAGGGAACAATCAGCCCCAGCATTTT.

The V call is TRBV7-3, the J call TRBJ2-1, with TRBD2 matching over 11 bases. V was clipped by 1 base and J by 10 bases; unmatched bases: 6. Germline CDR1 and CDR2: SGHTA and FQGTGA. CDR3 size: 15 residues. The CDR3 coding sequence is TGTGCCAGCAGCTTAAAACTAGCGGGAGTCGGGGAGCAGTTCTTC. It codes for CASSLKLAGVGEQFF.

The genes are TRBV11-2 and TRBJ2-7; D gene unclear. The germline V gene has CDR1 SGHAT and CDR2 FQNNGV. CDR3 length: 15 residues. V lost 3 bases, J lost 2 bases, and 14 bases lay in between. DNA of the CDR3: TGTGCCAGCAGCTTCGGAAGTGGGATAACCTACGAGCAGTACTTC. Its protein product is CASSFGSGITYEQYF.

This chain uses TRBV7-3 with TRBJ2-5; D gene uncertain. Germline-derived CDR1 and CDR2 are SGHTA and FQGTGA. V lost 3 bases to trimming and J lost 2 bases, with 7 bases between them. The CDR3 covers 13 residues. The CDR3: CASSFTRQETQYF. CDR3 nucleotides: TGTGCCAGCAGCTTTACGAGGCAAGAGACCCAGTACTTC.

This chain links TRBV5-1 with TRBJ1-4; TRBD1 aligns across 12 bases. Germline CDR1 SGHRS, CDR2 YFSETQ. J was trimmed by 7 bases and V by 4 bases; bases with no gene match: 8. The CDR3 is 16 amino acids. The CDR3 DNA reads TGCGCCAGCAGCGGGACAGGGGGCCCGCAAGTTGAAAAACTGTTTTTT. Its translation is CASSGTGGPQVEKLFF.

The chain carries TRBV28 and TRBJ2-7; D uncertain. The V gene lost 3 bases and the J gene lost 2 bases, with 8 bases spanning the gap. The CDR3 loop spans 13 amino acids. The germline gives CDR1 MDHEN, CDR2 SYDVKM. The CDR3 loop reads CASSLANPYEQYF. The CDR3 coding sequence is TGTGCCAGCAGTTTGGCTAACCCCTACGAGCAGTACTTC.

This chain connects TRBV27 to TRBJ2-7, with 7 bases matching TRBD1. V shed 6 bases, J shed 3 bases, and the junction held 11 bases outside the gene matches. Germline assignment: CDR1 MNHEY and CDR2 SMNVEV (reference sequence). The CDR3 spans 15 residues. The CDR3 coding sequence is TGTGCCAGCAGAGAATTAGGTCCAGGGGGCTACGAGCAGTACTTC. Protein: CASRELGPGGYEQYF.

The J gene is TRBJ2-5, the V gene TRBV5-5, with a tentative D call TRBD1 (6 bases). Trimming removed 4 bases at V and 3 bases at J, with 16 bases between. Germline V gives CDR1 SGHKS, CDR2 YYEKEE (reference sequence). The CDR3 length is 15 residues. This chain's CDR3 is CASSRRQVGEETQYF. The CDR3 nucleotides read TGTGCCAGCAGCCGGAGACAGGTGGGGGAAGAGACCCAGTACTTC.

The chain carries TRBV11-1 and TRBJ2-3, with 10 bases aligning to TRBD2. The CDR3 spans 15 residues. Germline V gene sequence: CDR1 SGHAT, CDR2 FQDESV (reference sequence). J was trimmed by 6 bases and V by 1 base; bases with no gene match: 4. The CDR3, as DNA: TGTGCCAGCAGCTTAGAGGGACTAGCGCGGGATACGCAGTATTTT. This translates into CASSLEGLARDTQYF.

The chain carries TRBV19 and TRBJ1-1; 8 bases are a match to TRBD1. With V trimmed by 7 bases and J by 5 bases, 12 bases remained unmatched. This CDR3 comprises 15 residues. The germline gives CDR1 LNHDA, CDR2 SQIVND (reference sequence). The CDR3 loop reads CASTLGTGAGTEAFF. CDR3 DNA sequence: TGTGCCAGTACCCTAGGGACAGGTGCGGGAACTGAAGCTTTCTTT.

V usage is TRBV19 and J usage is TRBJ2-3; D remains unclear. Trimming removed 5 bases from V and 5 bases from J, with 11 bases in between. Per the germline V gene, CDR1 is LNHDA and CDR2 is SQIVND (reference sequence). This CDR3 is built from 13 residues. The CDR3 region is CASSQGLRDTQYF. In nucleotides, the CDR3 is TGTGCCAGTAGTCAAGGCCTGCGAGATACGCAGTATTTT.

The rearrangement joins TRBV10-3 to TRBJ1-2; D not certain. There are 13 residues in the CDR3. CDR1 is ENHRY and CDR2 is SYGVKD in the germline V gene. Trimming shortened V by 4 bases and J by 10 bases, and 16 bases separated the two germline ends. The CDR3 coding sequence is TGTGCCATCAGTGGGCGGGCGAGCGAGTACTACACCTTC. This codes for CAISGRASEYYTF.

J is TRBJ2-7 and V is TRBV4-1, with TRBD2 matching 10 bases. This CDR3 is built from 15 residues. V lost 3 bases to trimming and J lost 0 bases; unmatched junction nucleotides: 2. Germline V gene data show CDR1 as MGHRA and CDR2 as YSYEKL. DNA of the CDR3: TGCGCCAGCAGCCACTCTAGCGGGAGCTCCTACGAGCAGTACTTC. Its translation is CASSHSSGSSYEQYF.

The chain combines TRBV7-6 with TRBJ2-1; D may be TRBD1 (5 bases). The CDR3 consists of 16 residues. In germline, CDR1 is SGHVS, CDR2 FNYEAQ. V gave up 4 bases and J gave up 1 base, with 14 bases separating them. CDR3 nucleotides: TGTGCCAGCAGCTCCTACCATGACAGATCCTACAATGAGCAGTTCTTC. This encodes CASSSYHDRSYNEQFF.

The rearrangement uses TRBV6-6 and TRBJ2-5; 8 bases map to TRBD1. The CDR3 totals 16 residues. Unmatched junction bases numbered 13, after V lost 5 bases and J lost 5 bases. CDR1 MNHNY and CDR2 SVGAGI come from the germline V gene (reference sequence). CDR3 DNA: TGTGCCAGCAGTCAAATCTGGACAGGGAAGGGTGAGACCCAGTACTTC. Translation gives CASSQIWTGKGETQYF.

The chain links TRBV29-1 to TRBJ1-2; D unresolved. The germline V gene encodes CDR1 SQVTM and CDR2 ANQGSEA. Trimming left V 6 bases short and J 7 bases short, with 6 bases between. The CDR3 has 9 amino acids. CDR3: CSVLPGYTF. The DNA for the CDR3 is TGCAGCGTGCTCCCTGGCTACACCTTC.

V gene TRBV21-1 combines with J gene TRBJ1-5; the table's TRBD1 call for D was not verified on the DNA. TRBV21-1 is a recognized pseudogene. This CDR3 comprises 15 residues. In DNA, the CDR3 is TGTGCCAGCAGTAACCAGCAGGTTTTATATCAGCCCCAGCATTTT. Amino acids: CASSNQQVLYQPQHF.

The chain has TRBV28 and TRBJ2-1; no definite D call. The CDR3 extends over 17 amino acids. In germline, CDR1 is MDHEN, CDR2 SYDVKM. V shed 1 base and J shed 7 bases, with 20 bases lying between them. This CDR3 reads CASSLYSADPSKNEQFF. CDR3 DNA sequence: TGTGCCAGCAGTTTATACTCGGCAGACCCGTCGAAGAATGAGCAGTTCTTC.

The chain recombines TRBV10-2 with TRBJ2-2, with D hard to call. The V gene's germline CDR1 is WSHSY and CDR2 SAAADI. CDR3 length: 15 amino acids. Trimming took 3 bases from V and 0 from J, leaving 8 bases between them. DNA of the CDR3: TGCGCCAGCAGTGATTTGGCTTCGAACACCGGGGAGCTGTTTTTT. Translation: CASSDLASNTGELFF.

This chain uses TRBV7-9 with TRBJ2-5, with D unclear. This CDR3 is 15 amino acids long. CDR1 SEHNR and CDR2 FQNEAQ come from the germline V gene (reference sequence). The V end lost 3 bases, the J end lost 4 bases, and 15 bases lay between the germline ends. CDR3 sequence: CASSFGPQNRETQYF. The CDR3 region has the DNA TGTGCCAGCAGCTTCGGACCCCAGAACAGAGAGACCCAGTACTTC.

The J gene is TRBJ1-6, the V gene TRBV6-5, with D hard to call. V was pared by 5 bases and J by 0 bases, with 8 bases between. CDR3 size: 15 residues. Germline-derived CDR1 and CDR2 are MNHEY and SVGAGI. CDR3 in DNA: TGTGCCAGCAGTGGCCGGGTCTCCTATAATTCACCCCTCCACTTT. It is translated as CASSGRVSYNSPLHF.

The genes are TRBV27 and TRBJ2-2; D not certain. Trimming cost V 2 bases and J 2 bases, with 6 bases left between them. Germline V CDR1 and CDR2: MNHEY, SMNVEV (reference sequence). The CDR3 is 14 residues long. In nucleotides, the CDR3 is TGTGCCAGCAGTTTAGGGTCCAACACCGGGGAGCTGTTTTTT. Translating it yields CASSLGSNTGELFF.

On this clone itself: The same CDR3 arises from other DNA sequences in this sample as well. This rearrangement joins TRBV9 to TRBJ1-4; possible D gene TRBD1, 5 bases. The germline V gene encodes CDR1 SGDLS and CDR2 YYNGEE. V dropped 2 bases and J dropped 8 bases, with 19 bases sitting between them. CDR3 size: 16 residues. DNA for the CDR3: TGTGCCAGCAGCGTGGCTGGGGGAGGTATTGGGGAAAAACTGTTTTTT. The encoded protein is CASSVAGGGIGEKLFF.

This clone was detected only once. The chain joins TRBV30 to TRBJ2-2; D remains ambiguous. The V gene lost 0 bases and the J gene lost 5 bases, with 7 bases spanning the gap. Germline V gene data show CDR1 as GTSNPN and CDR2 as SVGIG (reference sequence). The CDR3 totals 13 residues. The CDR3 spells CAWSVISTGELFF. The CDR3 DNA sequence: TGTGCCTGGAGTGTTATATCGACCGGGGAGCTGTTTTTT.

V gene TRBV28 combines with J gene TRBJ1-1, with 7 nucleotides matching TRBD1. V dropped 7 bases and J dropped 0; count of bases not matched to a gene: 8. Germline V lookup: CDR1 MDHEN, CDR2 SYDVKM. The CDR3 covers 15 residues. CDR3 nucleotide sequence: TGTGCCAGCAAGCTCAGGGGGATCATGAACACTGAAGCTTTCTTT. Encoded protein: CASKLRGIMNTEAFF.

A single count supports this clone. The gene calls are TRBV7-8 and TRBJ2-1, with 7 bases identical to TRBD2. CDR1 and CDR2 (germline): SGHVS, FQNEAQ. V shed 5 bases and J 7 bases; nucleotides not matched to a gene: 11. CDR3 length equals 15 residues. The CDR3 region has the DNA TGTGCCAGCAGCAACCCTAGCGGCAGGGCGAATGAGCAGTTCTTC. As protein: CASSNPSGRANEQFF.

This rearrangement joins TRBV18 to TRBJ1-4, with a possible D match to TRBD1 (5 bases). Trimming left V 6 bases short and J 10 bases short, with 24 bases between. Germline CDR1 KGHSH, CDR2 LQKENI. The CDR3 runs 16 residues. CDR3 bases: TGTGCCAGCTCCCCAACGGGGACGGGCCTTGAAGGAAAACTGTTTTTT. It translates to CASSPTGTGLEGKLFF.

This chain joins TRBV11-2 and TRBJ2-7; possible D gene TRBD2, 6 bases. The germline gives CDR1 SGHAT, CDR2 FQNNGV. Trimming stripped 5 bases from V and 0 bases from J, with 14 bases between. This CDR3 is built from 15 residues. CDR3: CASSHLSGSSYEQYF. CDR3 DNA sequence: TGTGCCAGCAGCCACCTTAGCGGTAGCTCCTACGAGCAGTACTTC.